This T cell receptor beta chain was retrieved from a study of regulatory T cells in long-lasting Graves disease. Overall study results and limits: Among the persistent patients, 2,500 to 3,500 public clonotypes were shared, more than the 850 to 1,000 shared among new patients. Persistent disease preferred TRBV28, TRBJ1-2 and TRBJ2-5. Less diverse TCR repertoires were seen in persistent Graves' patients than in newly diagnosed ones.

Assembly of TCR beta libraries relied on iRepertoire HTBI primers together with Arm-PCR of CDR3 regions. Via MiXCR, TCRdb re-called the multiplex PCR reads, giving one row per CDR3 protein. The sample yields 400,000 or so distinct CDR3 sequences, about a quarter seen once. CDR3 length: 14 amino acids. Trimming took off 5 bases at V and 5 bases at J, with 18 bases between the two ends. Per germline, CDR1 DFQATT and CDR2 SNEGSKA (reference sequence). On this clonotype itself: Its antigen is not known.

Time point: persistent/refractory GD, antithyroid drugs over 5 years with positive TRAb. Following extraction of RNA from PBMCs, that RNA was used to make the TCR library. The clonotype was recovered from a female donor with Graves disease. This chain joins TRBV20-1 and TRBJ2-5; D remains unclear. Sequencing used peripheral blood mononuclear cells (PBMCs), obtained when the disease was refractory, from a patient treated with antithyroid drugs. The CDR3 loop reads CSAALSGPGETQYF. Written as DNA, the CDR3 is TGCAGTGCTGCCCTGTCAGGCCCTGGGGAGACCCAGTACTTC.